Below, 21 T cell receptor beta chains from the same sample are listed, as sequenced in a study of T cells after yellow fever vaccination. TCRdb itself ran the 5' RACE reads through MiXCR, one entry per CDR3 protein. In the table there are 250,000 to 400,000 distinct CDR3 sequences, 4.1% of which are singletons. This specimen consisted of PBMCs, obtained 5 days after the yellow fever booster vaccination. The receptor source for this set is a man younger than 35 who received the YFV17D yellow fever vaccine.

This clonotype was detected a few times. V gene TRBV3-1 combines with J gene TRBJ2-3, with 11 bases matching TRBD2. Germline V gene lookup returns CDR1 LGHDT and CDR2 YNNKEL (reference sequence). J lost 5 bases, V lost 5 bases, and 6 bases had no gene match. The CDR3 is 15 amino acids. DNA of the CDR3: TGTGCCAGCAGCTACCTACTAGCGGGAGAAGATACGCAGTATTTT. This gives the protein CASSYLLAGEDTQYF.

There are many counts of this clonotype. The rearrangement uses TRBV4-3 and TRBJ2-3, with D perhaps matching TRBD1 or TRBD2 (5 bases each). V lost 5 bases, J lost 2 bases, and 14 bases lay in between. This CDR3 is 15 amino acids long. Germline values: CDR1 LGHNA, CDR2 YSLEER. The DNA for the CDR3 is TGCGCCAGCAGCGTCCGAGGGGTCTACACAGATACGCAGTATTTT. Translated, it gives CASSVRGVYTDTQYF.

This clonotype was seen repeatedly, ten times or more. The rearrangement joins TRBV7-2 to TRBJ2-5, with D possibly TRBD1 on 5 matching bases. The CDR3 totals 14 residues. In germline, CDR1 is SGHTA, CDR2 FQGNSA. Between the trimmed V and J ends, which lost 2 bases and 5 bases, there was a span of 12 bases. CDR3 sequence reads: CASSLWAGQETQYF. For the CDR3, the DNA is TGTGCCAGCAGCTTATGGGCAGGGCAGGAGACCCAGTACTTC.

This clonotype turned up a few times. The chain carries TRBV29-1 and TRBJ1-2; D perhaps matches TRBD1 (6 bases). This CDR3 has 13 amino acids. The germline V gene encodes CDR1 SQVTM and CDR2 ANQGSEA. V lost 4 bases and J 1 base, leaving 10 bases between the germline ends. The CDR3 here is CSVATGHNYGYTF. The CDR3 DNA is TGCAGCGTTGCTACAGGGCATAACTATGGCTACACCTTC.

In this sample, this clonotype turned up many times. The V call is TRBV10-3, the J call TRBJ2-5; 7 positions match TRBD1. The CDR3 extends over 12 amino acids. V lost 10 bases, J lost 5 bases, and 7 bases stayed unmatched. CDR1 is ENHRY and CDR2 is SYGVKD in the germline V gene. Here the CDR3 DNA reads TGTGCCACGGGACAGCCCAGGGAGACCCAGTACTTC. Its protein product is CATGQPRETQYF.

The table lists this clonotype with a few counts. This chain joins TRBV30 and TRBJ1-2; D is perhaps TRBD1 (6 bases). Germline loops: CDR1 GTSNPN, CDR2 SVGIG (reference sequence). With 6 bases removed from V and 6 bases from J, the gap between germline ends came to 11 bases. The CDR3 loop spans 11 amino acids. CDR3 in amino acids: CACRGSHGYTF. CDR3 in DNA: TGTGCCTGCAGGGGATCCCATGGCTACACCTTC.

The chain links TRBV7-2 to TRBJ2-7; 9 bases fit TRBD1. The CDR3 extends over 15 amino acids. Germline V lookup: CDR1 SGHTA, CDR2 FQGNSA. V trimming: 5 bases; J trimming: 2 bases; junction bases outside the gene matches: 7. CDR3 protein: CASSPSGQGPYEQYF. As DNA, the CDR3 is TGTGCCAGCAGCCCGAGCGGACAGGGGCCCTACGAGCAGTACTTC.

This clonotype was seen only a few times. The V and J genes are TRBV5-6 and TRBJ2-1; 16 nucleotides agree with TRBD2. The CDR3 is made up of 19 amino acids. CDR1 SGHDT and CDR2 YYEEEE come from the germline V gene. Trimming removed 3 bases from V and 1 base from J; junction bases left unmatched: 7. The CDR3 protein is CASSSSGTSGGASYNEQFF. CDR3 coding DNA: TGTGCCAGCAGCTCCTCCGGGACTAGCGGGGGGGCGTCCTACAATGAGCAGTTCTTC.

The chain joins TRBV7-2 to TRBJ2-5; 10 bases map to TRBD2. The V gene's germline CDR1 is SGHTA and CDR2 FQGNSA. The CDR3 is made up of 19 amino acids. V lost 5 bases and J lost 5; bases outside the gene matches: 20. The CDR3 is CASSIRRSGTSAFRETQYF. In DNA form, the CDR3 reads TGTGCCAGCAGCATCCGGCGGTCCGGGACTAGCGCCTTCCGCGAGACCCAGTACTTC. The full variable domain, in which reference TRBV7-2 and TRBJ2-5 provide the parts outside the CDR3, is GAGVSQSPSNKVTEKGKDVELRCDPISGHTALYWYRQSLGQGLEFLIYFQGNSAPDKSGLPSDRFSAERTGGSVSTLTIQRTQQEDSAVYLCASSIRRSGTSAFRETQYFGPGTRLLVL.

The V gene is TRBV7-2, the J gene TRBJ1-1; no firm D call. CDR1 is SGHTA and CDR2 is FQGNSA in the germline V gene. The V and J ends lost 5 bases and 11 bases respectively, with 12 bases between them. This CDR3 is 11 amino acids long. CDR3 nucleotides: TGTGCCAGCAGCCTTAGCGCGCGGGCTTTCTTT. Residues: CASSLSARAFF.

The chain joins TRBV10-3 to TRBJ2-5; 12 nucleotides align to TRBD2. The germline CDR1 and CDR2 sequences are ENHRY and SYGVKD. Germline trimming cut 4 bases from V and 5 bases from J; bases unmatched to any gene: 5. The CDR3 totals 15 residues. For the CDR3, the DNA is TGTGCCATCAGTGCTGGACTAGCGGGGAGCGAGACCCAGTACTTC. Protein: CAISAGLAGSETQYF.

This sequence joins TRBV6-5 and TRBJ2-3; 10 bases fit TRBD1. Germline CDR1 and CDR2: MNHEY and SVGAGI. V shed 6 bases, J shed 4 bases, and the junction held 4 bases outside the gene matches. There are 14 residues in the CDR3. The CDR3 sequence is CASRSGQGSDTQYF. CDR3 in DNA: TGTGCCAGCAGGTCGGGACAGGGGTCAGATACGCAGTATTTT.

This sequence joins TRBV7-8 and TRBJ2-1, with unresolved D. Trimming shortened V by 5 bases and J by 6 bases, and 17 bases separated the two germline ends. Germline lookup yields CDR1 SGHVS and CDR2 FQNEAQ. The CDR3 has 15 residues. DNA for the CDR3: TGTGCCAGCAGCCCAGGCACAACGGCAGGCAATGAGCAGTTCTTC. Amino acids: CASSPGTTAGNEQFF.

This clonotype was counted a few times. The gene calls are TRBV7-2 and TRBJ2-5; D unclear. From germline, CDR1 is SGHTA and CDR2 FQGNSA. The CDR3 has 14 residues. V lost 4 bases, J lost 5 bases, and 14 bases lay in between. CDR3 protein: CASSSTRAWETQYF. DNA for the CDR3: TGTGCCAGCAGCTCTACCAGAGCTTGGGAGACCCAGTACTTC.

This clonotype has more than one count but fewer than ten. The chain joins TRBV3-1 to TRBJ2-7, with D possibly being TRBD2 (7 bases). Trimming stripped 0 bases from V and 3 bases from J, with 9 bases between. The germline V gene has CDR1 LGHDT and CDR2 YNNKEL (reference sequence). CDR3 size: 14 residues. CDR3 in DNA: TGTGCCAGCAGCCAAGACGGGGGGCTCTACGAGCAGTACTTC. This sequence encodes CASSQDGGLYEQYF.

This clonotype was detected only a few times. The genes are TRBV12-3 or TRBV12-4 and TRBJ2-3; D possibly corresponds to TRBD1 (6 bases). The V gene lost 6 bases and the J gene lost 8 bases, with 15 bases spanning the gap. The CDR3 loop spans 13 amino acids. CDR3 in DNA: TGTGCCAGCAGAGCCCAAGGGGGTGGTACGCAGTATTTT. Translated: CASRAQGGGTQYF.

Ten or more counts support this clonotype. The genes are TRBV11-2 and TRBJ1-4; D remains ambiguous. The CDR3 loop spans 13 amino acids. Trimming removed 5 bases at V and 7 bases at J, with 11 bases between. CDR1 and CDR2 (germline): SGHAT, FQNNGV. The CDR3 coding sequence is TGTGCCAGCAGCCCCGCGTTGGCTGAAAAACTGTTTTTT. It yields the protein CASSPALAEKLFF.

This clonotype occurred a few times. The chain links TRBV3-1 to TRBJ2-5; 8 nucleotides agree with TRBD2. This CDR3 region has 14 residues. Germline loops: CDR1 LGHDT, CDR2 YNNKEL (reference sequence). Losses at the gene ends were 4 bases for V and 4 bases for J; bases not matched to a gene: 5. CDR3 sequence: CASSLREGRETQYF. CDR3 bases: TGTGCCAGCAGCCTTCGGGAGGGAAGAGAGACCCAGTACTTC.

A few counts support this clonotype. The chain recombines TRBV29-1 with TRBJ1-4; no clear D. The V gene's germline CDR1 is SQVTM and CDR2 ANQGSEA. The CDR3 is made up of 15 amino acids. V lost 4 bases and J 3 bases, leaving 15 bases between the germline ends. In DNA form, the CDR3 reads TGCAGCGTTGGTTGGGGTGACGCGTCTAATGAAAAACTGTTTTTT. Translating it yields CSVGWGDASNEKLFF. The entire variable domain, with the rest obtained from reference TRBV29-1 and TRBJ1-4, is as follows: SAVISQKPSRDICQRGTSLTIQCQVDSQVTMMFWYRQQPGQSLTLIATANQGSEATYESGFVIDKFPISRPNLTFSTLTVSNMSPEDSSIYLCSVGWGDASNEKLFFGSGTQLSVL.

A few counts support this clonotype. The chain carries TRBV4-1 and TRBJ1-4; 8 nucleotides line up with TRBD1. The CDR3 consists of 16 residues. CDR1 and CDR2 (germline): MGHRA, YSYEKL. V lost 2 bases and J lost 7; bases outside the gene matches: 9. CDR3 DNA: TGCGCCAGCAGCCAAAAACCTCAGGGGGCACCTGAAAAACTGTTTTTT. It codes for CASSQKPQGAPEKLFF.

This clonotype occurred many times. The CDR3 coding sequence is TGTGCCAGCAGTTTATATGCGGATAGCAATCAGCCCCAGCATTTT. This encodes CASSLYADSNQPQHF. The V and J genes are TRBV27 and TRBJ1-5; the D is unclear. V was clipped by 1 base and J by 0 bases, with 7 bases between them. The CDR3 loop spans 15 amino acids. Germline V lookup: CDR1 MNHEY, CDR2 SMNVEV (reference sequence).